This T cell receptor beta chain was sequenced in a study of blood T cell repertoires in COVID-19. Study background: Spain, Italy and the United States supplied samples that represented acute and convalescent COVID-19. Sample material is recorded as cDNA or gDNA derived from T cells, B-cell-depleted T cells, or PBMCs.

V lost 2 bases to trimming and J lost 1 base; unmatched junction nucleotides: 9. The CDR3 sequence is 17 residues long. Germline CDR1 and CDR2: MDHEN and SYDVKM. Authors' analysis steps: Amplification of reference gene primers provided the estimated nucleated cell counts. Profiled with immunoSEQ multiplex PCR; TCRdb holds only in-frame clones, not every one. V and J calls and clone size come straight from that table; D and trimming were deduced from the DNA. Found here are roughly 200,000 clones, about 85% of them singletons; the top ten hold 15% to 20%. Sample: peripheral blood. The origin of this receptor is a woman aged 80 or over with active or convalescent COVID-19. The V gene is TRBV28, the J gene TRBJ2-7; 9 nucleotides line up with TRBD1. CDR3 DNA sequence: TGTGCCAGCAGTTTACGGATCATGGGACAGGGTTCCTACGAGCAGTACTTC. Its translation: CASSLRIMGQGSYEQYF.